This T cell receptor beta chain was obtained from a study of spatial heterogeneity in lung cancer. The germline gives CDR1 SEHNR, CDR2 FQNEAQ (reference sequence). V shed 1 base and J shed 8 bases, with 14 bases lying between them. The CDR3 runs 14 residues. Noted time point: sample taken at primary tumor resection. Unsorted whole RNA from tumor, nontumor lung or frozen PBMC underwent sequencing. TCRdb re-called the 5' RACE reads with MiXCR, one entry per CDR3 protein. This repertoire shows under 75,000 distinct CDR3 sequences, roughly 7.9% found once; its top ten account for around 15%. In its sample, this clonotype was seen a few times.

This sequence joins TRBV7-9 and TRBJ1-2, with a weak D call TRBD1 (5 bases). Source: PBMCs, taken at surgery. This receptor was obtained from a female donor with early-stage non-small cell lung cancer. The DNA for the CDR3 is TGTGCCAGCAGCTTAGGGAGGACACCAGGGGGCTACACCTTC. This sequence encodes CASSLGRTPGGYTF.